The clone carrying this T cell receptor (beta chain) showed up just a few times. With 1 base clipped from V and 2 bases from J, the junction kept 4 bases outside the gene matches. Germline-derived CDR1 and CDR2 are SGHNT and YENEEA. The CDR3 has 15 residues. Under the authors' procedure: Estimation of nucleated cell counts relied on the amplification of reference gene primers. The data were produced by immunoSEQ multiplex PCR, yet TCRdb's version contains in-frame clones alone and is incomplete. D and trimming were read from the DNA, whereas the V and J calls and clone size are those reported in that table. The sample contains about 130,000 clones, about nine tenths of which appear only once. These data are taken from a study of blood T cell repertoires in COVID-19. Study-level information: COVID-19 samples, acute and convalescent, were from the United States, Italy and Spain. T cells, B-cell-depleted T cells, or PBMCs supplied cDNA or gDNA.

In Seattle, patients joined the study during active infection and were tracked longitudinally. This chain joins TRBV11-3 and TRBJ2-7, with 8 positions matching TRBD1. The receptor was derived from a man aged 60-69 years with COVID-19, enrolled during active disease. Sequences were obtained from peripheral blood. The CDR3 protein is CASSLGPDRAYEQYF. The CDR3, as DNA: TGTGCCAGCAGCTTAGGTCCGGACAGGGCCTACGAGCAGTACTTC. The complete variable domain, with remaining parts taken from reference TRBV11-3 and TRBJ2-7, reads EAGVVQSPRYKIIEKKQPVAFWCNPISGHNTLYWYLQNLGQGPELLIRYENEEAVDDSQLPKDRFSAERLKGVDSTLKIQPAELGDSAVYLCASSLGPDRAYEQYFGPGTRLTVT.